This is a list of T cell receptor beta chains from one sample in a study of CD8 T cells in Susac syndrome. TCRdb reanalysed the immunoSEQ multiplex PCR reads using MiXCR and keeps one entry per CDR3 protein. The data contain some 300,000 distinct CDR3 sequences, 75% to 90% of them seen just once; the ten biggest clones take up around 0.2%. Sample: CD8+ T cells from PBMCs. Source of these receptors: a human donor with multiple sclerosis. CDR3s include the opening cysteine and the closing phenylalanine or tryptophan. Fields, in order: CDR3 DNA, CDR3 protein, D gene, clone size, V gene, J gene. A D gene is named only where the DNA matches it firmly. Only part of the rows carry a size: once, few, many, or a class if the clone is expanded.

CDR3 DNA: TGTGCCAGCAGTTTGGGGGTTGGCTCCTACGAGCAGTACTTC
CDR3 protein: CASSLGVGSYEQYF
D gene: .
clone size: .
V gene: TRBV27
J gene: TRBJ2-7

CDR3 DNA: TGCGCCAGCAGCCAAGATCAGCGGGTAAGCTCCTACGAGCAGTACTTC
CDR3 protein: CASSQDQRVSSYEQYF
D gene: .
clone size: .
V gene: TRBV4-1
J gene: TRBJ2-7

CDR3 DNA: TGTGCCTGGAGTGTAAGGCTGGGCGAGCAGTTCTTC
CDR3 protein: CAWSVRLGEQFF
D gene: .
clone size: .
V gene: TRBV30
J gene: TRBJ2-1

CDR3 DNA: TGTGCCATGGACGGATCAGATACGCAGTATTTT
CDR3 protein: CAMDGSDTQYF
D gene: .
clone size: .
V gene: TRBV7-2
J gene: TRBJ2-3

CDR3 DNA: TGTGCCACCAGCGCCCCCAGGGAGAATCAGCCCCAGCATTTT
CDR3 protein: CATSAPRENQPQHF
D gene: .
clone size: .
V gene: TRBV15
J gene: TRBJ1-5

CDR3 DNA: TGTGCCAGCAGTTACTCCTCTAGCGGGGGACAAGAGACCCAGTACTTC
CDR3 protein: CASSYSSSGGQETQYF
D gene: TRBD2
clone size: .
V gene: TRBV6-5
J gene: TRBJ2-5

CDR3 DNA: TGTGCCAGCAGCGTAGAGGGCTACCAAGAGACCCAGTACTTC
CDR3 protein: CASSVEGYQETQYF
D gene: .
clone size: .
V gene: TRBV9
J gene: TRBJ2-5

CDR3 DNA: TGTGCCAGCAGCTTAGCAGTTACGCAGTATTTT
CDR3 protein: CASSLAVTQYF
D gene: .
clone size: .
V gene: TRBV7-2
J gene: TRBJ2-3

CDR3 DNA: TGCAGCGCAGCGGGTTCAAACACCGGGGAGCTGTTTTTT
CDR3 protein: CSAAGSNTGELFF
D gene: .
clone size: .
V gene: TRBV29-1
J gene: TRBJ2-2

CDR3 DNA: TGTGCCAGCAGTACAGGGGCCAGCGGGAGGGAATTTGGCATTCAGTACTTC
CDR3 protein: CASSTGASGREFGIQYF
D gene: TRBD2
clone size: .
V gene: TRBV27
J gene: TRBJ2-4

CDR3 DNA: TGTGCCAGCAGCTTAGAATTGCTAGCGGTAGAGACCCAGTACTTC
CDR3 protein: CASSLELLAVETQYF
D gene: TRBD2
clone size: .
V gene: TRBV11-2
J gene: TRBJ2-5

CDR3 DNA: TGTGCCAGCAGCCAAATGAACACTGAAGCTTTCTTT
CDR3 protein: CASSQMNTEAFF
D gene: .
clone size: .
V gene: TRBV5-6
J gene: TRBJ1-1

CDR3 DNA: TGTGCCAGCAGGGGGACAGGCTCCTACAATGAGCAGTTCTTC
CDR3 protein: CASRGTGSYNEQFF
D gene: TRBD1
clone size: .
V gene: TRBV6-5
J gene: TRBJ2-1

CDR3 DNA: TGTGCCAGCAGTTTCCCTGGGGCCAACGTCCTGACTTTC
CDR3 protein: CASSFPGANVLTF
D gene: .
clone size: .
V gene: TRBV12-3/TRBV12-4
J gene: TRBJ2-6

CDR3 DNA: TGTGCCAGCAGCGGCCGCAACTACGAGCAGTACTTC
CDR3 protein: CASSGRNYEQYF
D gene: .
clone size: .
V gene: TRBV7-9
J gene: TRBJ2-7

CDR3 DNA: TGCAGCGGGCGGGGACAGGGGACCATGGATGGCTACACCTTC
CDR3 protein: CSGRGQGTMDGYTF
D gene: TRBD1
clone size: .
V gene: TRBV29-1
J gene: TRBJ1-2

CDR3 DNA: TGTGCCAGCAGTTTTTTTCAGACCTCCGGCAGCGGAGATACGCAGTATTTT
CDR3 protein: CASSFFQTSGSGDTQYF
D gene: .
clone size: .
V gene: TRBV27
J gene: TRBJ2-3

CDR3 DNA: TGCAGCGTGGATAGAGGGGTGGGTGAGCAGTTCTTC
CDR3 protein: CSVDRGVGEQFF
D gene: .
clone size: .
V gene: TRBV29-1
J gene: TRBJ2-1

CDR3 DNA: TGTGCCAGCAGTTTCTGGGGGTCTACAGATACGCAGTATTTT
CDR3 protein: CASSFWGSTDTQYF
D gene: .
clone size: .
V gene: TRBV27
J gene: TRBJ2-3

CDR3 DNA: TGTGCCAGCAGCGAGGACAGGGATGCAGATACGCAGTATTTT
CDR3 protein: CASSEDRDADTQYF
D gene: TRBD1
clone size: .
V gene: TRBV13
J gene: TRBJ2-3

CDR3 DNA: TGTGCCAGCAGCCCCGACCGGGCCATTCAGTACTTC
CDR3 protein: CASSPDRAIQYF
D gene: .
clone size: .
V gene: TRBV12-3/TRBV12-4
J gene: TRBJ2-4

CDR3 DNA: TGCAGTGCGAGGTTGACTAGCGGGATTGACAATGAGCAGTTCTTC
CDR3 protein: CSARLTSGIDNEQFF
D gene: TRBD2
clone size: .
V gene: TRBV20-1
J gene: TRBJ2-1

CDR3 DNA: TGCAGTGCACGGACAGGGAGGGAGTTCTTC
CDR3 protein: CSARTGREFF
D gene: .
clone size: .
V gene: TRBV20-1
J gene: TRBJ2-1

CDR3 DNA: TGTGCCAGCAGCCTCGTGGGACAGAGCTACAATGAGCAGTTCTTC
CDR3 protein: CASSLVGQSYNEQFF
D gene: TRBD1
clone size: few
V gene: TRBV3-1
J gene: TRBJ2-1

CDR3 DNA: TGTGCCAGCAGCTCCGTTTCTTGGGCGAACATTCAGTACTTC
CDR3 protein: CASSSVSWANIQYF
D gene: .
clone size: .
V gene: TRBV5-6
J gene: TRBJ2-4

CDR3 DNA: TGTGCCAGCAGTGATCTCGGGAGGGGGCGGGGCGGGGAGCTGTTTTTT
CDR3 protein: CASSDLGRGRGGELFF
D gene: .
clone size: .
V gene: TRBV6-1
J gene: TRBJ2-2

CDR3 DNA: TGCAGCGTCCCCCGGGATGAACAGAGCTCCTACGAGCAGTACTTC
CDR3 protein: CSVPRDEQSSYEQYF
D gene: .
clone size: .
V gene: TRBV29-1
J gene: TRBJ2-7

CDR3 DNA: TGTGCCAGCACGCCTCTTACAGGGGCGGACACTGAAGCTTTCTTT
CDR3 protein: CASTPLTGADTEAFF
D gene: TRBD1
clone size: .
V gene: TRBV28
J gene: TRBJ1-1